The rows below give T cell receptor beta chains drawn from one sample of a study of blood T cell repertoires in COVID-19. The method was immunoSEQ multiplex PCR; TCRdb's version includes in-frame clones alone and lacks a portion of them. Of some 120,000 clones in the sample, just over 70% were seen once. The sequencing input was peripheral blood. These receptors came from a human donor with acute or convalescent COVID-19. The donor label of this sample is uncertain. Both conserved end residues are part of each CDR3. Fields, in order: V gene, J gene, D gene, clone size, CDR3 protein, CDR3 DNA. D genes are given only for firm matches. Size is stated for part of the rows, as once, few or many counts, or as a class when the clone is expanded.

TRBV7-9,TRBJ2-2,NA,NA,CASSFQTANTGELFF,TGTGCCAGCAGTTTCCAGACAGCGAACACCGGGGAGCTGTTTTTT
TRBV27,TRBJ1-5,TRBD1,NA,CASSPRMTGNSNQPQHF,TGTGCCAGCAGTCCTAGAATGACAGGGAATAGCAATCAGCCCCAGCATTTT
TRBV7-6,TRBJ2-1,NA,NA,CASSRLASSYNEQFF,TGTGCCAGCTCCCGTTTGGCCAGCTCCTACAATGAGCAGTTCTTC
TRBV4-1,TRBJ1-4,TRBD1,few,CASSQGGQGGEKLFF,TGCGCCAGCAGCCAAGGGGGACAGGGTGGTGAAAAACTGTTTTTT
TRBV6-5,TRBJ1-5,NA,NA,CASSWEIRSNQPQHF,TGTGCCAGCAGCTGGGAGATCCGAAGCAATCAGCCCCAGCATTTT
TRBV19,TRBJ1-6,NA,NA,CASSIGDSPLHF,TGTGCCAGTAGTATCGGGGATTCACCCCTCCACTTT
TRBV7-6,TRBJ2-1,TRBD2,NA,CASIDRLGGGIYNEQFF,TGTGCCAGCATCGATCGTCTGGGCGGGGGAATATACAATGAGCAGTTCTTC
TRBV5-1,TRBJ1-1,NA,NA,CASSLVGETEAFF,TGCGCCAGCAGCTTGGTGGGAGAGACTGAAGCTTTCTTT
TRBV27,TRBJ1-4,NA,NA,CASSPYRLQYNEKLFF,TGTGCCAGCAGCCCTTACAGGTTACAATATAATGAAAAACTGTTTTTT
TRBV11-3,TRBJ2-3,NA,NA,CASSFGGNTDTQYF,TGTGCCAGCAGCTTTGGGGGGAACACAGATACGCAGTATTTT
TRBV6-1,TRBJ1-5,NA,NA,CASSEWGRGANQPQHF,TGTGCCAGCAGTGAATGGGGACGGGGGGCGAATCAGCCCCAGCATTTT
TRBV5-4,TRBJ1-2,TRBD1,few,CASSLRDRGDYGYTF,TGTGCCAGCAGCTTAAGGGACAGGGGTGACTATGGCTACACCTTC
TRBV4-1,TRBJ1-1,NA,NA,CASSLRGGGWTEAFF,TGCGCCAGCAGCCTAAGAGGGGGGGGATGGACTGAAGCTTTCTTT
TRBV19,TRBJ1-1,TRBD1,NA,CASTQKMTGGTEAFF,TGTGCCAGTACCCAGAAGATGACAGGGGGGACTGAAGCTTTCTTT
TRBV2,TRBJ2-1,TRBD2,many,CATRLTSGSSGEQFF,TGTGCCACACGGCTGACTAGCGGGAGTTCTGGCGAGCAGTTCTTC
TRBV7-9,TRBJ1-2,TRBD1,NA,CASSSNWDRVSGYTF,TGTGCCAGCAGCTCCAACTGGGACAGGGTTTCTGGCTACACCTTC
TRBV10-3,TRBJ1-1,TRBD1,NA,CAISVGTVEAFF,TGTGCCATCAGTGTAGGGACAGTTGAAGCTTTCTTT
TRBV28,TRBJ2-2,TRBD2,NA,CASSAPGLAIKRGTGELFF,TGTGCCAGCAGCGCGCCGGGACTAGCGATTAAACGGGGCACCGGGGAGCTGTTTTTT
TRBV2,TRBJ1-1,NA,NA,CASSEHGYTEAFF,TGTGCCAGCAGTGAACACGGGTACACTGAAGCTTTCTTT
TRBV5-4,TRBJ2-5,NA,NA,CASSRTVFQETQYF,TGTGCCAGCAGTCGGACAGTTTTTCAAGAGACCCAGTACTTC
TRBV9,TRBJ1-5,NA,NA,CASSVDPELPQHF,TGTGCCAGCAGCGTAGACCCGGAGCTACCCCAGCATTTT
TRBV15,TRBJ1-4,NA,NA,CATSRDPVVEKLFF,TGTGCCACCAGCAGAGATCCAGTGGTTGAAAAACTGTTTTTT
TRBV5-1,TRBJ2-7,NA,NA,CASSVRGYEQYF,TGCGCCAGCAGCGTAAGGGGCTACGAGCAGTACTTC
TRBV3-1/TRBV3-2,TRBJ1-3,NA,few,CASSPLRVSSGNTIYF,TGTGCCAGCAGCCCCCTCAGGGTTTCGTCTGGAAACACCATATATTTT
TRBV5-1,TRBJ1-1,TRBD1,NA,CASSLVTGAGTEAFF,TGCGCCAGCAGCTTGGTCACAGGGGCCGGAACTGAAGCTTTCTTT
TRBV18,TRBJ1-6,NA,NA,CASSRQNRESPLHF,TGTGCCAGCTCACGACAGAACAGGGAATCACCCCTCCACTTT
TRBV18,TRBJ1-1,TRBD1,NA,CASSLLGGKDVGAFF,TGTGCCAGCTCCCTCCTAGGGGGCAAGGACGTGGGTGCTTTCTTT
TRBV6-5,TRBJ1-2,TRBD1,NA,CAGRPYRGANYGYTF,TGTGCCGGCAGACCTTACAGGGGGGCTAACTATGGCTACACCTTC
TRBV5-8,TRBJ2-2,TRBD1,NA,CASSVGTGGWRTGELFF,TGTGCCAGCAGCGTTGGGACAGGGGGCTGGCGCACCGGGGAGCTGTTTTTT
TRBV6-6,TRBJ1-1,NA,NA,CASSRTGFTEAFF,TGTGCCAGCAGCCGCACAGGGTTTACTGAAGCTTTCTTT
TRBV7-9,TRBJ1-6,NA,NA,CASSLADSYNSPLHF,TGTGCCAGCAGCTTAGCGGACAGCTATAATTCACCCCTCCACTTT
TRBV7-2,TRBJ2-1,NA,NA,CASSLARGGSNEQFF,TGTGCCAGCAGCTTAGCGCGGGGTGGGAGTAATGAGCAGTTCTTC
TRBV6-1,TRBJ2-7,TRBD1,few,CASSEATGGPYEQYF,TGTGCCAGCAGTGAAGCGACAGGGGGCCCCTACGAGCAGTACTTC
TRBV24-1,TRBJ1-5,TRBD1,NA,CATSDSPGQGPGNQPQHF,TGTGCCACCAGTGATTCTCCGGGACAGGGGCCGGGCAATCAGCCCCAGCATTTT
TRBV7-3,TRBJ1-1,NA,NA,CASSYSGNTEAFF,TGTGCCAGCAGCTACTCAGGGAACACTGAAGCTTTCTTT
TRBV24-1,TRBJ2-5,NA,few,CATSGSTGRRVETQYF,TGTGCCACCAGTGGATCTACAGGGAGAAGGGTGGAGACCCAGTACTTC
TRBV6-6,TRBJ2-6,TRBD1,NA,CASSSTGSSGANVLTF,TGTGCCAGCAGCTCGACAGGGAGCTCTGGGGCCAACGTCCTGACTTTC
TRBV6-2/TRBV6-3,TRBJ1-5,NA,NA,CASSYQGPLQPQHF,TGTGCCAGCAGTTACCAGGGGCCCCTTCAGCCCCAGCATTTT
TRBV5-8,TRBJ1-4,NA,few,CASRPGRSRVANEKLFF,TGTGCCAGCCGTCCAGGGCGATCCAGGGTGGCTAATGAAAAACTGTTTTTT
TRBV3-1/TRBV3-2,TRBJ1-3,TRBD1,NA,CASSHRQGSAGNTIYF,TGTGCCAGCAGCCATAGACAGGGATCGGCTGGAAACACCATATATTTT
TRBV5-1,TRBJ2-6,TRBD2,once,CASSLAGGSNVLTF,TGCGCCAGCAGCTTGGCCGGGGGGTCCAACGTCCTGACTTTC
TRBV10-3,TRBJ1-1,NA,NA,CAISEAPNTEAFF,TGTGCCATCAGTGAGGCGCCCAACACTGAAGCTTTCTTT
TRBV9,TRBJ1-1,NA,NA,CASSVAGATEAFF,TGTGCCAGCAGCGTAGCAGGGGCCACTGAAGCTTTCTTT
TRBV3-1/TRBV3-2,TRBJ2-7,TRBD1,few,CASSHPLGGTGAYEQYF,TGTGCCAGCAGCCATCCTCTAGGAGGGACAGGAGCCTACGAGCAGTACTTC
TRBV15,TRBJ2-1,TRBD1,once,CATSRSGTGSNEQFF,TGTGCCACCAGCAGATCCGGGACAGGGTCGAATGAGCAGTTCTTC
TRBV18,TRBJ2-1,TRBD1,NA,CASSLQGARGGEQFF,TGTGCCAGCTCATTACAGGGGGCGCGAGGTGGTGAGCAGTTCTTC
TRBV10-3,TRBJ2-3,TRBD2,NA,CAISPRGRGGVEDTQYF,TGTGCCATCAGTCCGAGGGGGCGGGGGGGCGTAGAAGATACGCAGTATTTT
TRBV18,TRBJ1-1,NA,NA,CASSPPWTTGTEAFF,TGTGCCAGCTCACCACCGTGGACTACCGGTACTGAAGCTTTCTTT
TRBV24-1,TRBJ2-7,TRBD1,once,CATSDYTGGEQYF,TGTGCCACCAGTGATTATACAGGGGGCGAGCAGTACTTC
TRBV6-5,TRBJ1-6,NA,NA,CASSYSKGRNSPLHF,TGTGCCAGCAGTTACTCGAAGGGGAGGAATTCACCCCTCCACTTT
TRBV19,TRBJ2-2,NA,NA,CASSMGIRGPPGELFF,TGTGCCAGTAGTATGGGCATAAGGGGCCCACCCGGGGAGCTGTTTTTT
TRBV27,TRBJ1-1,NA,NA,CASRQQGYDTEAFF,TGTGCCAGCAGACAACAGGGATACGACACTGAAGCTTTCTTT
TRBV6-5,TRBJ2-2,NA,NA,CASSYTGGRPGELFF,TGTGCCAGCAGTTACACGGGGGGCCGCCCCGGGGAGCTGTTTTTT